This T cell receptor beta chain originates from a study of cytomegalovirus exposure and HLA in healthy donors. The overall study: From HLA-typed donors, an early data release held tens of millions of unique TCRs.

With regard to this clone: Its antigen is still unknown. At one boundary the junction diverges from the germline segment, which might be a read error.

PCR amplification relied on 60 Vbeta primers (plus 13 Jbeta primers). Sequenced by immunoSEQ multiplex PCR; TCRdb stores in-frame clones only, minus some. Seen here are about 96,000 clones, 65% to 85% observed once, and the top ten hold 13% to 15%. The study's findings and limits: Later genetic work tied a missense DCLRE1C variant to beta-chain V and J trimming.

The receptor's source is a woman aged 70-85 years in good health and CMV-seropositive. The sequencing input was PBMCs.

In DNA, the CDR3 is TGTGCTAGCAGCCCCAGGATACTCTCTGGGGCCAACGGCCTGACTTTC. Its translation: CASSPRILSGANGLTF. The chain is built from TRBV7-7 and TRBJ2-6, with a possible D match to TRBD1 (5 bases). Germline values: CDR1 SSHAT, CDR2 FNYEAQ (reference sequence). This CDR3 region has 16 residues.